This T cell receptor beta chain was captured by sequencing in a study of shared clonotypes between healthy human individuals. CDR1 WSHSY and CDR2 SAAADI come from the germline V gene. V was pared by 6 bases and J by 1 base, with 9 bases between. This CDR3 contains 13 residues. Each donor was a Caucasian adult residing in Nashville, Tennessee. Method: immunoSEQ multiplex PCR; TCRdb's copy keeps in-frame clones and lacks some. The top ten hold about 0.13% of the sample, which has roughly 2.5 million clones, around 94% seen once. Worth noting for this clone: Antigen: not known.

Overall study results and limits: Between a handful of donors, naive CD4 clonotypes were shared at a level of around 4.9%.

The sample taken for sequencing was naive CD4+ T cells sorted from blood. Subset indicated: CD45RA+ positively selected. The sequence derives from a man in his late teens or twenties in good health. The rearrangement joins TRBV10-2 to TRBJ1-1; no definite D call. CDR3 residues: CASRFDWNTEAFF. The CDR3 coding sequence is TGCGCCAGCAGGTTCGATTGGAACACTGAAGCTTTCTTT.